Presented here are 11 T cell receptor beta chains from one specimen sequenced in a study of neurological immune-mediated disorders. TCRdb processed the 5' RACE reads anew with MiXCR; each CDR3 protein has one entry. Altogether about 38,000 distinct CDR3 sequences are present, about 4.8% being singletons, with the ten largest covering 8.5% to 10%. Sequencing was done on a sample of CD4+ T cells from blood. The receptors here all came from a man younger than 30 in good health.

This clonotype was seen ten or more times. The V gene is TRBV5-1, the J gene TRBJ1-6; TRBD1 might be the D (5 bases). CDR1 and CDR2 from the germline V gene are SGHRS and YFSETQ. The V end was cut by 1 base, the J end by 4 bases, with 9 bases between. CDR3 length: 15 amino acids. CDR3 sequence reads: CASSLWGDYNSPLHF. CDR3 DNA: TGCGCCAGCAGCTTGTGGGGGGATTATAATTCACCCCTCCACTTT. The variable domain in full, completed from reference TRBV5-1 and TRBJ1-6, reads KAGVTQTPRYLIKTRGQQVTLSCSPISGHRSVSWYQQTPGQGLQFLFEYFSETQRNKGNFPGRFSGRQFSNSRSEMNVSTLELGDSALYLCASSLWGDYNSPLHFGNGTRLTVT.

This clonotype has ten or more counts. DNA for the CDR3: TGTGCCAGCCTTCAACAGGGGACAGATACGCAGTATTTT. Protein: CASLQQGTDTQYF. The chain has TRBV2 and TRBJ2-3; TRBD1 agrees at 7 bases. The CDR3 has 13 amino acids. Trimming at V came to 8 bases and at J to 3 bases, leaving 5 bases not matched to a gene. CDR1 and CDR2 from the germline V gene are SNHLY and FYNNEI.

This clonotype has a handful of counts. V is TRBV27 and J is TRBJ2-7; 9 bases line up with TRBD1. CDR3 length equals 13 residues. The trim removed 3 bases at V and 9 bases at J, leaving 6 bases unmatched. The germline CDR1 and CDR2 sequences are MNHEY and SMNVEV (reference sequence). For the CDR3, the DNA is TGTGCCAGCAGTTTCGACAGGGGGAGCTTGCAGTACTTC. Its protein product is CASSFDRGSLQYF.

This clonotype was recorded many times. V is TRBV12-3 or TRBV12-4 and J is TRBJ2-1; D unclear. Trimming pared 3 bases from V and 0 bases from J, leaving 9 bases between. This CDR3 has 15 amino acids. The CDR3 is CASSFYQSSYNEQFF. In DNA form, the CDR3 reads TGTGCCAGCAGTTTTTATCAGAGCTCCTACAATGAGCAGTTCTTC.

This clonotype was seen repeatedly, ten times or more. The rearrangement uses TRBV7-2 and TRBJ2-7, with a tentative D call TRBD2 (6 bases). CDR1 and CDR2 (germline): SGHTA, FQGNSA. There are 14 residues in the CDR3. The V and J ends lost 5 bases and 0 bases respectively, with 11 bases between them. As DNA, the CDR3 is TGTGCCAGCAGCGCCAGCGGGTCCTCCTACGAGCAGTACTTC. As protein: CASSASGSSYEQYF.

This clonotype was found many times. The chain combines TRBV5-1 with TRBJ2-2; tentative D call: TRBD1 (6 bases). V was trimmed by 0 bases and J by 4 bases, leaving 10 bases between them. The germline V gene encodes CDR1 SGHRS and CDR2 YFSETQ. The CDR3 consists of 15 residues. The CDR3 spells CASSLEQGSTGELFF. CDR3 bases: TGCGCCAGCAGCTTGGAGCAGGGGAGCACCGGGGAGCTGTTTTTT.

The table lists this clonotype with many counts. This chain joins TRBV5-1 and TRBJ1-4; the match to TRBD1 covers 7 bases. From germline, CDR1 is SGHRS and CDR2 YFSETQ. Unmatched junction bases numbered 10, after V lost 4 bases and J lost 7 bases. The CDR3 spans 15 residues. CDR3 bases: TGCGCCAGCAGCCCCCTACCGGGACAGACTGAAAAACTGTTTTTT. This gives the protein CASSPLPGQTEKLFF.

In its sample, this clonotype was seen many times. J is TRBJ1-1 and V is TRBV20-1; TRBD1 is a possible D gene (6 bases). The CDR3 is made up of 15 amino acids. The V and J ends lost 2 bases and 0 bases respectively, with 13 bases between them. CDR1 is DFQATT, CDR2 SNEGSKA, per germline (reference sequence). The CDR3 protein is CSARLGTTMNTEAFF. The DNA for the CDR3 is TGCAGTGCTAGATTGGGGACAACTATGAACACTGAAGCTTTCTTT.

This clonotype was recorded many times. J is TRBJ2-7 and V is TRBV6-1; 8 nucleotides line up with TRBD1. J was trimmed by 2 bases and V by 9 bases; bases with no gene match: 6. Germline CDR1 reads MNHNS; CDR2 reads SASEGT. The CDR3 extends over 13 amino acids. This CDR3 reads CASHRGIAYEQYF. CDR3 nucleotides: TGTGCCAGTCACAGGGGGATCGCCTACGAGCAGTACTTC.

This clonotype was counted many times. This chain connects TRBV6-1 to TRBJ2-4, with 14 bases aligning to TRBD2. Germline V CDR1 and CDR2: MNHNS, SASEGT. This CDR3 has 19 residues. V was pared by 3 bases and J by 0 bases, with 7 bases of the junction left unmatched. CDR3 nucleotide sequence: TGTGCCAGCAGTGACCGACTAGCGGGGGGGATTATAGCCAAAAACATTCAGTACTTC. Amino acids: CASSDRLAGGIIAKNIQYF.

This clonotype was seen ten or more times. The chain links TRBV20-1 to TRBJ2-3, with TRBD2 matching over 7 bases. The length of the CDR3 is 13 residues. J was trimmed by 6 bases and V by 6 bases; bases with no gene match: 9. CDR1 is DFQATT and CDR2 is SNEGSKA in the germline V gene (reference sequence). CDR3 in DNA: TGCAGTGCGCCAGTGGGGGGGACGGATACGCAGTATTTT. As protein: CSAPVGGTDTQYF.